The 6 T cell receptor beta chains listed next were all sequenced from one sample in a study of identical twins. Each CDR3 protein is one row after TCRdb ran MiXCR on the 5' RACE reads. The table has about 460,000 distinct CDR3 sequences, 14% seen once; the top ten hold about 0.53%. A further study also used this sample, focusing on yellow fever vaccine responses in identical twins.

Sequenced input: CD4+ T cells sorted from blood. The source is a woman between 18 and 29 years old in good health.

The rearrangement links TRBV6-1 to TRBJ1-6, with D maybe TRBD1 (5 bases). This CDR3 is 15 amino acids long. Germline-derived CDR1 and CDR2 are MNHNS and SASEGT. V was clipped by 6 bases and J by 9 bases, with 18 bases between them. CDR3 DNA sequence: TGTGCCAGCAGCCAAACTGGGGGGGGAGGTTCACCCCTCCACTTT. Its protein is CASSQTGGGGSPLHF.

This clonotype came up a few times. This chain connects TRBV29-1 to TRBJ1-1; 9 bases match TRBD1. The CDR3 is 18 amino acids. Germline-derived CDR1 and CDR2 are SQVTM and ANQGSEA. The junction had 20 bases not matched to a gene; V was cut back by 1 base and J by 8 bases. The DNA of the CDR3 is TGCAGCGTTGAAGGTGTATGGGACAGGGTACTACATTCGGGCGAAGCTTTCTTT. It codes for CSVEGVWDRVLHSGEAFF.

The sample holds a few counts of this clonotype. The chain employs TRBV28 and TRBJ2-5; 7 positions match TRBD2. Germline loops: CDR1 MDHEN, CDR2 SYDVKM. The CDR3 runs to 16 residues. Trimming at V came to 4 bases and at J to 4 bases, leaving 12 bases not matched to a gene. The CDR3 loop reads CASSSRGGGRGETQYF. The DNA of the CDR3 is TGTGCCAGCAGTTCCCGGGGTGGCGGGAGAGGAGAGACCCAGTACTTC.

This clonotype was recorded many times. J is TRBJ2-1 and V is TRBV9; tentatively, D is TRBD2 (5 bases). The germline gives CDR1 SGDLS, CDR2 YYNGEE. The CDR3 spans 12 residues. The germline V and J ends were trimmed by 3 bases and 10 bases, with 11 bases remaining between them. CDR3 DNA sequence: TGTGCCAGCAGCGGGTATAGCGTAGAGCAGTTCTTC. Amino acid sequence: CASSGYSVEQFF.

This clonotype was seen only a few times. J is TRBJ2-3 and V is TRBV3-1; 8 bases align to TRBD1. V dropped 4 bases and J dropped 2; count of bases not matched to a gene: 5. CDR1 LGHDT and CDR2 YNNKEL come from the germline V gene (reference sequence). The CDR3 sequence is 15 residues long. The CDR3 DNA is TGTGCCAGCAGCCGAAAGGGACAGGACACAGATACGCAGTATTTT. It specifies CASSRKGQDTDTQYF.

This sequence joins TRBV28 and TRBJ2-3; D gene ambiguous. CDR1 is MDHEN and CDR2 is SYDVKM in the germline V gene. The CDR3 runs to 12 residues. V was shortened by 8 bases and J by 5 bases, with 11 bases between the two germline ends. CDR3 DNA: TGTGCCAGCCAACTGGGGAAAGATACGCAGTATTTT. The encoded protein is CASQLGKDTQYF.